The clone carrying this T cell receptor (beta chain) was observed a single time. Its matching antigen is unknown. The sample originates from a study of response to subunit inactivated influenza vaccine. V was pared by 1 base and J by 4 bases, with 11 bases between. CDR1 and CDR2 (germline): LGHNA, YSLEER. The CDR3 has 14 residues. TCRdb fed the RT-PCR reads into MiXCR, producing one record per CDR3 protein. The table includes some 800,000 distinct CDR3 sequences, 20% to 25% detected once. Study findings and constraints: The authors offered the suggestion that each seasonal influenza vaccination recruits few new T cells.

The origin of this receptor is a man in his fifties who received an inactivated influenza vaccine. The rearrangement joins TRBV4-3 to TRBJ2-7; D gene uncertain. The material sequenced was PBMCs from blood, taken roughly 5 days after vaccination. CDR3 bases: TGCGCCAGCAGCCAAGCAAGGCAGACTTACGAGCAGTACTTC. Translated: CASSQARQTYEQYF.